This is a list of T cell receptor beta chains from one sample in a study of T cell responses to AZD1222 COVID-19 vaccine. Data came from immunoSEQ multiplex PCR; TCRdb stores just in-frame clones and leaves some out. The sample lists about 180,000 clones; 85% to 90% were seen once. The source was peripheral blood, collected 28 days after the second dose of the MenACWY control vaccine. The receptors were gathered from an adult who received the MenACWY meningococcal vaccine as a control. Both conserved end residues are part of each CDR3. Each record gives: clone size, V gene, J gene, D gene, CDR3 protein, CDR3 DNA. The D gene is left open where the match is weak. The size entry is marked missing in some rows and otherwise reads once, few, many or a size class.

>few|TRBV30|TRBJ1-5|-
CAWSGFMGGARNQPQHF
TGTGCCTGGAGTGGCTTTATGGGGGGAGCTCGCAATCAGCCCCAGCATTTT
>-|TRBV18|TRBJ2-7|TRBD2
CASSPPAGGRGDEQYF
TGTGCCAGCTCACCACCGGCGGGAGGGCGTGGGGACGAGCAGTACTTC
>-|TRBV3-1/TRBV3-2|TRBJ1-2|TRBD1
CASSHPGTGVYGYTF
TGTGCCAGCAGCCACCCCGGGACAGGCGTTTATGGCTACACCTTC
>once|TRBV6-5|TRBJ1-1|TRBD1
CASSYFGTGSTEAFF
TGTGCCAGCAGTTACTTTGGGACAGGCAGCACTGAAGCTTTCTTT
>-|TRBV29-1|TRBJ1-2|-
CSVATDPNYGYTF
TGCAGCGTTGCGACGGACCCCAACTATGGCTACACCTTC
>-|TRBV28|TRBJ1-3|-
CASSITRNSGNTIYF
TGTGCCAGCAGTATCACCCGAAACTCTGGAAACACCATATATTTT
>-|TRBV6-5|TRBJ2-5|TRBD1
CASSYSDRGLETQYF
TGTGCCAGCAGTTACTCGGACAGGGGGCTGGAGACCCAGTACTTC
>-|TRBV6-2/TRBV6-3|TRBJ2-7|TRBD2
CASSYPGSGTTYEQYF
TGTGCCAGCAGTTACCCGGGTAGCGGGACCACCTACGAGCAGTACTTC
>-|TRBV27|TRBJ2-3|-
CASIAFDTQYF
TGTGCCAGCATCGCTTTTGATACGCAGTATTTT
>-|TRBV14|TRBJ1-6|-
CASSWGHQNSPLHF
TGTGCCAGCAGCTGGGGACACCAAAATTCACCCCTCCACTTT
>-|TRBV18|TRBJ2-1|-
CASSPLLGDEQFF
TGTGCCAGCTCACCACTCCTGGGGGATGAGCAGTTCTTC
>-|TRBV7-2|TRBJ1-3|TRBD1
CASSVQPGTGAGNTIYF
TGTGCCAGCAGCGTGCAACCCGGGACAGGGGCTGGAAACACCATATATTTT
>-|TRBV5-5|TRBJ1-1|-
CASSFFQDPTEAFF
TGTGCCAGCAGCTTTTTTCAGGACCCCACTGAAGCTTTCTTT
>few|TRBV6-1|TRBJ2-2|-
CASSDQGFNFGELFF
TGTGCCAGCAGTGATCAGGGTTTTAATTTCGGGGAGCTGTTTTTT
>-|TRBV3-1/TRBV3-2|TRBJ2-1|-
CASGRGVGPHNEQFF
TGTGCCAGCGGACGGGGTGTGGGGCCCCACAATGAGCAGTTCTTC
>-|TRBV11-3|TRBJ2-1|TRBD1
CASSPGGSGRENNEQFF
TGTGCCAGCAGCCCAGGGGGATCTGGGAGAGAGAACAATGAGCAGTTCTTC
>-|TRBV28|TRBJ1-2|TRBD1
CASSYRGGYTF
TGTGCCAGCAGTTACAGGGGAGGCTACACCTTC
>-|TRBV5-1|TRBJ2-7|-
CASSLALGQPYEQYF
TGCGCCAGCAGCTTGGCCCTTGGACAGCCCTACGAGCAGTACTTC
>-|TRBV10-3|TRBJ1-2|TRBD1
CAISAGTEGGYTF
TGTGCCATCAGTGCCGGGACAGAAGGTGGCTACACCTTC
>-|TRBV7-7|TRBJ1-1|-
CASSPSQTATEAFF
TGTGCCAGCAGCCCCTCCCAAACAGCGACTGAAGCTTTCTTT
>-|TRBV5-1|TRBJ2-3|TRBD2
CASSLMASGSTDTQYF
TGCGCCAGCAGCTTGATGGCTAGCGGGAGCACAGATACGCAGTATTTT
>-|TRBV10-2|TRBJ1-1|TRBD1
CASRGRWLAGGIPKWTEAFF
TGCGCCAGCAGAGGAAGGTGGTTGGCAGGGGGGATACCGAAGTGGACTGAAGCTTTCTTT
>-|TRBV4-1|TRBJ1-6|TRBD1
CASSQVGGQSGSSYNSPLHF
TGCGCCAGCAGCCAAGTGGGGGGACAGAGTGGGAGCTCCTATAATTCACCCCTCCACTTT
>once|TRBV2|TRBJ2-7|-
CASSEGGGAGKQGEQYF
TGTGCCAGCAGTGAAGGTGGAGGGGCAGGGAAACAGGGCGAGCAGTACTTC
>few|TRBV28|TRBJ1-2|-
CASSLYSGVYGYTF
TGTGCCAGCAGTTTATATTCAGGGGTCTATGGCTACACCTTC